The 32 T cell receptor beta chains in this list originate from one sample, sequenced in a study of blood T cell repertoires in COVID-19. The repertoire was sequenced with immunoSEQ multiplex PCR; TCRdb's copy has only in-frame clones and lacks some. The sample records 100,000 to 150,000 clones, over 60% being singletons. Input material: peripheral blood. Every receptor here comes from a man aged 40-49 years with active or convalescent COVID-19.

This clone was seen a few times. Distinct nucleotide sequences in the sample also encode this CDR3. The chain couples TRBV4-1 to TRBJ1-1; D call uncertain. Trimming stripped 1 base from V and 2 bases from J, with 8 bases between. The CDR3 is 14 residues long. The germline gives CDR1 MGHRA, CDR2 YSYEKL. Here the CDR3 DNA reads TGCGCCAGCAGCCAAGGACTCTTAAACACTGAAGCTTTCTTT. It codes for CASSQGLLNTEAFF.

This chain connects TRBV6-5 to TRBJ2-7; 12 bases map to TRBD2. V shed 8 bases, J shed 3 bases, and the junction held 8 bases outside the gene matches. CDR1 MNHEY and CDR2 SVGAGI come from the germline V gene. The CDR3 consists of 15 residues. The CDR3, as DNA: TGTGCCAGCTCGTTAGAGGGACTAGCGGGCTACGAGCAGTACTTC. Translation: CASSLEGLAGYEQYF.

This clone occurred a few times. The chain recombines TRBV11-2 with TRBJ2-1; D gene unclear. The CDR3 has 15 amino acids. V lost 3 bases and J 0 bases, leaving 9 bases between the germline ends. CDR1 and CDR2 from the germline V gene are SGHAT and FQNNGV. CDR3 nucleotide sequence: TGTGCCAGCAGCTTTCAGGCCGTCTCCTACAATGAGCAGTTCTTC. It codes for CASSFQAVSYNEQFF.

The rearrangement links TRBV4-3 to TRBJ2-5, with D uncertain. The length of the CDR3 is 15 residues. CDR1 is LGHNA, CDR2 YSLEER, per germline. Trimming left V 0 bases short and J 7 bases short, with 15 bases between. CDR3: CASSQDRGLLGTQYF. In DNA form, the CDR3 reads TGCGCCAGCAGCCAAGATCGAGGTCTACTGGGGACCCAGTACTTC.

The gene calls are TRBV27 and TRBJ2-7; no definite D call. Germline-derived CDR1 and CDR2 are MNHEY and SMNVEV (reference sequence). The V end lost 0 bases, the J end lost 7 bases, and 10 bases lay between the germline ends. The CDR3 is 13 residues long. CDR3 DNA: TGTGCCAGCAGTTTATCCCAGTTACAAGAGCAGTACTTC. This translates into CASSLSQLQEQYF.

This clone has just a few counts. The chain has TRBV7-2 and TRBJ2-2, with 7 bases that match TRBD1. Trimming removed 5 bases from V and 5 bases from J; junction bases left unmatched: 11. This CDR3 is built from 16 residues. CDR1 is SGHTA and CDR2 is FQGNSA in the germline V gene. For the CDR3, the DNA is TGTGCCAGCAGCCCCCGGCAAGGGGGCCGAACCGGGGAGCTGTTTTTT. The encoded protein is CASSPRQGGRTGELFF. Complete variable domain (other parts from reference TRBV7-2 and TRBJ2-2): GAGVSQSPSNKVTEKGKDVELRCDPISGHTALYWYRQSLGQGLEFLIYFQGNSAPDKSGLPSDRFSAERTGGSVSTLTIQRTQQEDSAVYLCASSPRQGGRTGELFFGEGSRLTVL.

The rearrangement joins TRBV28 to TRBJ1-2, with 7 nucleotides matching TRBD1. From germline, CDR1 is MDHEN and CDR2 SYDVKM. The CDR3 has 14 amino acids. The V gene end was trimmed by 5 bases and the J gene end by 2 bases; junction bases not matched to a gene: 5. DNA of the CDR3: TGTGCCAGCAGTCGCGGGACAGTCAACTATGGCTACACCTTC. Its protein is CASSRGTVNYGYTF.

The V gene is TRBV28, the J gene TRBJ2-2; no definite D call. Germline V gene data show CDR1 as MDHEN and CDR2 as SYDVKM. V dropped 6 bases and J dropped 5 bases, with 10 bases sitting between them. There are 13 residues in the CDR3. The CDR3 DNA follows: TGTGCCAGCAGCCCACAGACAACCGGGGAGCTGTTTTTT. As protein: CASSPQTTGELFF.

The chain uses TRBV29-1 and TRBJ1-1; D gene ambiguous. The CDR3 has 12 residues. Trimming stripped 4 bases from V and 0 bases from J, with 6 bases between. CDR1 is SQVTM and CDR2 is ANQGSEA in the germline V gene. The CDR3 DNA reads TGCAGCGTTGGCGGTATGAACACTGAAGCTTTCTTT. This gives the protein CSVGGMNTEAFF. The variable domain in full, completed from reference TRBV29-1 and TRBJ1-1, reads SAVISQKPSRDICQRGTSLTIQCQVDSQVTMMFWYRQQPGQSLTLIATANQGSEATYESGFVIDKFPISRPNLTFSTLTVSNMSPEDSSIYLCSVGGMNTEAFFGQGTRLTVV.

The chain's CDR3 is CASSYRSLNEKLFF. CDR3 nucleotides: TGTGCCAGCAGTTACAGGAGTTTAAATGAAAAACTGTTTTTT. The chain is built from TRBV28 and TRBJ1-4, with TRBD1 as a possible D gene (5 bases). The CDR3 sequence is 14 residues long. Trimming cost V 4 bases and J 5 bases, with 11 bases left between them. CDR1 and CDR2 (germline): MDHEN, SYDVKM.

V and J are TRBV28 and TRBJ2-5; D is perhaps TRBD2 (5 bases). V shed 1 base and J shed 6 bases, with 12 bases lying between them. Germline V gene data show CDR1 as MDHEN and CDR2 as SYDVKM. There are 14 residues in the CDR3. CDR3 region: CASSLSGGGKTQYF. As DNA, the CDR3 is TGTGCCAGCAGTTTATCGGGCGGAGGAAAGACCCAGTACTTC.

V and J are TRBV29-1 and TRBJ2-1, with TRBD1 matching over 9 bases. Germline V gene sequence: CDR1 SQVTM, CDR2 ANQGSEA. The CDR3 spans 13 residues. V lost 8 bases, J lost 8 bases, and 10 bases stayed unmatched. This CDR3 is CSILGDRVHEQFF. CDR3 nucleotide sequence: TGCAGCATCCTAGGGGACAGGGTCCATGAGCAGTTCTTC.

The chain's CDR3 is CSVLGLVGEQFF. The CDR3 DNA follows: TGCAGCGTTCTCGGACTAGTCGGTGAGCAGTTCTTC. V and J are TRBV29-1 and TRBJ2-1; 7 nucleotides match TRBD2. After removal of 5 bases from V and 9 bases from J, the junction contained 7 bases not matched to a gene. CDR3 length: 12 amino acids. Germline CDR1 reads SQVTM; CDR2 reads ANQGSEA.

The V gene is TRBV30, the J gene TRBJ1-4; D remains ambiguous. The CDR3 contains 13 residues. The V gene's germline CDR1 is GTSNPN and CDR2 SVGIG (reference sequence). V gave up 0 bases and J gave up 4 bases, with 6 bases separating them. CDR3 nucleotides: TGTGCCTGGAGTGTACAGAGTAATGAAAAACTGTTTTTT. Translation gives CAWSVQSNEKLFF.

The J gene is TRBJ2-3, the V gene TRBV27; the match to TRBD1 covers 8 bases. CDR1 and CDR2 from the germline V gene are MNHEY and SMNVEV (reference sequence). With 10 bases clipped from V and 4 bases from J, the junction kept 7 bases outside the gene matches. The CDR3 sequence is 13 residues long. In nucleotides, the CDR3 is TGTGCCACCAGGACAGGGATGGCAGATACGCAGTATTTT. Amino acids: CATRTGMADTQYF.

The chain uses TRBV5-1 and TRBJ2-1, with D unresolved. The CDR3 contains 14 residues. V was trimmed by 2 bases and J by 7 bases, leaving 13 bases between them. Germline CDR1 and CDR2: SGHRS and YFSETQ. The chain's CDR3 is CASSFRQLPNEQFF. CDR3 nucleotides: TGCGCCAGCAGCTTCAGGCAGCTCCCGAATGAGCAGTTCTTC.

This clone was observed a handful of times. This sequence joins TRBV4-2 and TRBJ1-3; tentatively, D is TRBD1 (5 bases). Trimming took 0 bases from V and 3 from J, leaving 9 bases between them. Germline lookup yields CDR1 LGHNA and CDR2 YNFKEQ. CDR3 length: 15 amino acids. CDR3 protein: CASSQDARDGNTIYF. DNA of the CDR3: TGTGCCAGCAGCCAAGATGCCAGGGATGGAAACACCATATATTTT.

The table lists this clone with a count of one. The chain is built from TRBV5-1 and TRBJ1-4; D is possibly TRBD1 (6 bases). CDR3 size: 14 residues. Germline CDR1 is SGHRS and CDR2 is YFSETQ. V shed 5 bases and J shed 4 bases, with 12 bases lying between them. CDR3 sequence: CASRLDRLNEKLFF. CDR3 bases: TGCGCCAGCAGGCTAGACAGGCTTAATGAAAAACTGTTTTTT.

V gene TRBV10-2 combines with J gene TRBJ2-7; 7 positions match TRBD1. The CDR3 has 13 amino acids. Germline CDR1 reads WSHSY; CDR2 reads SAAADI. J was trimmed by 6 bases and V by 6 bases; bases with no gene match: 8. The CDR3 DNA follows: TGCGCCAGCAGGGGGACAGAATCGGGCGAGCAGTACTTC. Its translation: CASRGTESGEQYF.

This CDR3 is CASSMGLPTQYF. CDR3 DNA: TGTGCCAGCAGCATGGGACTTCCCACGCAGTATTTT. V usage is TRBV5-4 and J usage is TRBJ2-3, with a tentative D call TRBD2 (6 bases). From germline, CDR1 is SGHNT and CDR2 YYREEE (reference sequence). The CDR3 is 12 amino acids. V was pared by 4 bases and J by 9 bases, with 12 bases between. The whole variable domain, filled in from reference TRBV5-4 and TRBJ2-3, reads ETGVTQSPTHLIKTRGQQVTLRCSSQSGHNTVSWYQQALGQGPQFIFQYYREEENGRGNFPPRFSGLQFPNYSSELNVNALELDDSALYLCASSMGLPTQYFGPGTRLTVL.

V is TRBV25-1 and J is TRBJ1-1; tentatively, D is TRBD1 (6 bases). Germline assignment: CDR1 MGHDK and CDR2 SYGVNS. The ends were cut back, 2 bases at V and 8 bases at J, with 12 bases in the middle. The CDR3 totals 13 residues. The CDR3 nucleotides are TGTGCCAGCAGTGAACAGGGGATCGGGGAAGCTTTCTTT. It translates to CASSEQGIGEAFF.

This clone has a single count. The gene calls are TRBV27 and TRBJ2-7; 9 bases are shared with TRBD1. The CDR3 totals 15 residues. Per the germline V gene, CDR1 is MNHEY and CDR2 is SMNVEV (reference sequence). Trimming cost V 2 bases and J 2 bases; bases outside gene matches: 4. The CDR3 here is CASSLRGQGAYEQYF. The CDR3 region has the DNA TGTGCCAGCAGTTTAAGGGGACAGGGCGCCTACGAGCAGTACTTC.

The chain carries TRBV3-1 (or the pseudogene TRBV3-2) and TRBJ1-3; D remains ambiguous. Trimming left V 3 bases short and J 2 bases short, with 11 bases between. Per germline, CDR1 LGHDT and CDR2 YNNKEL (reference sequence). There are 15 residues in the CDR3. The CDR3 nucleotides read TGTGCCAGCAGCCAGGACTTGCGGGCTGGAAACACCATATATTTT. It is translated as CASSQDLRAGNTIYF.

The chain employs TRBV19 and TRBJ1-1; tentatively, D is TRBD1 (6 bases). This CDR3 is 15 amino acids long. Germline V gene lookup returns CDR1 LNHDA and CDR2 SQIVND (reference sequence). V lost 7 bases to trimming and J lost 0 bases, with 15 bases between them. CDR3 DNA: TGTGCCAGTACCCCAACCACAGGGCTGAACACTGAAGCTTTCTTT. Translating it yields CASTPTTGLNTEAFF.

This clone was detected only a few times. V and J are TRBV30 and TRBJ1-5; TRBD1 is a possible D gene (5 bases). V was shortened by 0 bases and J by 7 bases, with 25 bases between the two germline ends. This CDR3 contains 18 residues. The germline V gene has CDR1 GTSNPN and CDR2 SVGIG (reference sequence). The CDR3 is CAWSVRAVGLLRGQPQHF. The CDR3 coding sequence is TGTGCCTGGAGTGTAAGGGCGGTGGGGCTGTTGCGGGGCCAGCCCCAGCATTTT.

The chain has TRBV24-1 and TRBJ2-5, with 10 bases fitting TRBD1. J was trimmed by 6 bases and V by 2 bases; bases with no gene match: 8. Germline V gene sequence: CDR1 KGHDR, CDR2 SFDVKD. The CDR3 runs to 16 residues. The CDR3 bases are TGTGCCACCAGTGATTCGGGACAGGGGTCCTCTAAGACCCAGTACTTC. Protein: CATSDSGQGSSKTQYF.

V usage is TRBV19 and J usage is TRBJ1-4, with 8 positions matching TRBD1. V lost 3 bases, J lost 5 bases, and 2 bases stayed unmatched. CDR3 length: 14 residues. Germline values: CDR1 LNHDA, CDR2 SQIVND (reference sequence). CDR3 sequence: CASSIWTGNEKLFF. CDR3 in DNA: TGTGCCAGTAGTATTTGGACAGGGAATGAAAAACTGTTTTTT.

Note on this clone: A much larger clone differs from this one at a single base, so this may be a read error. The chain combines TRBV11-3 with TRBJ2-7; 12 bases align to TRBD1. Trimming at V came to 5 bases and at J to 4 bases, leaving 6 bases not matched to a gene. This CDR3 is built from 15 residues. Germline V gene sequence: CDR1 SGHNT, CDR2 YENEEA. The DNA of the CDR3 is TGTGCCAGCAGCACCCCGGGACAGGGGGCATACGAGCAGTACTTC. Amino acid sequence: CASSTPGQGAYEQYF.

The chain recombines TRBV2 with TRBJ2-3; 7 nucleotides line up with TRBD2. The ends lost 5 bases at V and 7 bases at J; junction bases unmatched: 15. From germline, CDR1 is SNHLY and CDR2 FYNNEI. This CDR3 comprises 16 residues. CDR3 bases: TGTGCCAGCAGTCGACAAAGTGGGAGGGGCTTAAATACGCAGTATTTT. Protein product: CASSRQSGRGLNTQYF. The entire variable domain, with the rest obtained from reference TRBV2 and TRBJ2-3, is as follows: EPEVTQTPSHQVTQMGQEVILRCVPISNHLYFYWYRQILGQKVEFLVSFYNNEISEKSEIFDDQFSVERPDGSNFTLKIRSTKLEDSAMYFCASSRQSGRGLNTQYFGPGTRLTVL.

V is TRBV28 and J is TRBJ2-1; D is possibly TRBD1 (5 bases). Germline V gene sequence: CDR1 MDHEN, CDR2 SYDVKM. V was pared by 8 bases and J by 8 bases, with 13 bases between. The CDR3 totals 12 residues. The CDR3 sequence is CASRQGVYEQFF. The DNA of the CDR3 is TGTGCCAGCCGTCAAGGGGTCTATGAGCAGTTCTTC.

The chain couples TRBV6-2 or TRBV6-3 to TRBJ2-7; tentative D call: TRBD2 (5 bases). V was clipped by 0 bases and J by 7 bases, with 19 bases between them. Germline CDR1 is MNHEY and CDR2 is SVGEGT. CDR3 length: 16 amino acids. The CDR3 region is CASSYSIYPFGEEQYF. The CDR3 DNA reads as TGTGCCAGCAGTTACTCGATTTACCCGTTTGGGGAGGAGCAGTACTTC.

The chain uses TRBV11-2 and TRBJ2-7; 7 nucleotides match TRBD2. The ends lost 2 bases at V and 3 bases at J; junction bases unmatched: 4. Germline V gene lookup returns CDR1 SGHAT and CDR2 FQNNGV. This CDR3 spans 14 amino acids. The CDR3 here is CASSLLAVGYEQYF. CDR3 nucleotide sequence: TGTGCCAGCAGCTTACTAGCGGTAGGCTACGAGCAGTACTTC.